These T cell receptor beta chains were read from a single sample in a study of blood T cell repertoires in COVID-19. Here immunoSEQ multiplex PCR was the method, and the copy in TCRdb shows in-frame clones only, minus some. The data show some 220,000 clones, 70% to 90% seen once. Input material: peripheral blood. These receptors were taken from a man in his fifties who had recovered from COVID-19. Each CDR3 is given with its conserved first and last residue. The order of the fields is clone size, J gene, D gene, V gene, CDR3 DNA, CDR3 protein. A D gene is named only where the DNA matches it firmly. A clone size is listed for some rows: how often the clone was seen (once, few, many), or a class if it is expanded.

NA	TRBJ2-7	TRBD1	TRBV19	TGTGCCAGTAGTAGAGACACCGGGACAGGGGCGTTCGAGCAGTACTTC	CASSRDTGTGAFEQYF
NA	TRBJ2-3	NA	TRBV16	TGTGCCAGCAGCCAAGGCGGGGCTAGCACAGATACGCAGTATTTT	CASSQGGASTDTQYF
NA	TRBJ1-4	NA	TRBV19	TGTGCCAGTAGCCACAGGGATGAAAAACTGTTTTTT	CASSHRDEKLFF
NA	TRBJ2-3	TRBD2	TRBV5-4	TGTGCCAGCAGCCCGGGACTAGCGGGACTAGGGCCCACAGATACGCAGTATTTT	CASSPGLAGLGPTDTQYF
NA	TRBJ2-7	NA	TRBV27	NA	CASSFFGQPYEQYF
NA	TRBJ2-7	TRBD1	TRBV27	TGTGCCAGCAGTTTAGAACAGGGGGGTTACGAGCAGTACTTC	CASSLEQGGYEQYF
once	TRBJ1-2	NA	TRBV6-2/TRBV6-3	TGTGCCAGCAGTTACTCGAGGCAGTTATATGGCTACACCTTC	CASSYSRQLYGYTF
NA	TRBJ2-3	NA	TRBV5-1	TGCGCCAGCAGCACACAGATCCTCCTCACAGATACGCAGTATTTT	CASSTQILLTDTQYF
NA	TRBJ2-1	NA	TRBV27	TGTGCCAGCAGTTTAAATCCTCGCAGGGCCAATGAGCAGTTCTTC	CASSLNPRRANEQFF
NA	TRBJ1-1	NA	TRBV20-1	TGCAGTGCTTACAGGGTTACTGAAGCTTTCTTT	CSAYRVTEAFF
NA	TRBJ1-1	NA	TRBV11-3	TGTGCCAGCAGCCCACGACCCCTAGACAGGAGTAGGAGAGGAGCTTTCTTT	CASSPRPLDRSRRGAFF
few	TRBJ2-2	NA	TRBV2	TGTGCCAGCAGTCAACAGTTCAGGGAGCTGTTTTTT	CASSQQFRELFF
NA	TRBJ2-1	TRBD2	TRBV3-1/TRBV3-2	TGTGCCAGCAGCCACAGCGGGAGTCGAGAAAATGAGCAGTTCTTC	CASSHSGSRENEQFF
NA	TRBJ2-1	TRBD1	TRBV19	TGTGCCAGTATCGACCAGGGGGTTAAGGGTGAGCAGTTCTTC	CASIDQGVKGEQFF
NA	TRBJ2-2	NA	TRBV7-2	TGTGCCAGCAGCTTAGGCACCAGGCCCGGGGAGCTGTTTTTT	CASSLGTRPGELFF
once	TRBJ2-7	TRBD2	TRBV5-1	TGCGCCAGCAGCTTGGAGGCTAGCGGGATCTACGAGCAGTACTTC	CASSLEASGIYEQYF
NA	TRBJ1-1	NA	TRBV20-1	TGCAGTGCTAGTCCACAGTCGAACACTGAAGCTTTCTTT	CSASPQSNTEAFF
NA	TRBJ1-2	NA	TRBV28	TGTGCCAGCAGTTCAACGGTTGTTAAAGGCTACACCTTC	CASSSTVVKGYTF
NA	TRBJ1-2	TRBD1	TRBV28	TGTGCCAGCAGGACAGGGGGCGAGGGCTATGGCTACACCTTC	CASRTGGEGYGYTF
NA	TRBJ2-7	NA	TRBV5-5	TGTGCCAGCAGCTCCTCCCCCGGACTAAAAGCTGGGGAGCAGTACTTC	CASSSSPGLKAGEQYF
once	TRBJ2-1	NA	TRBV19	TGTGCCAGTAGTCCCGGGACACACGCCGGCGGTGAGCAGTTCTTC	CASSPGTHAGGEQFF
NA	TRBJ2-5	NA	TRBV19	TGTGCCAGCCCGCACTGCGAAGAGACCCAGTACTTC	CASPHCEETQYF
NA	TRBJ1-1	TRBD1	TRBV16	TGTGCCAGCAGCCCCCGGACAGGATGGAACACTGAAGCTTTCTTT	CASSPRTGWNTEAFF
NA	TRBJ2-1	NA	TRBV28	TGTGCCAGCAGTTCTCCCCGGGGGAGCTCCTACAATGAGCAGTTCTTC	CASSSPRGSSYNEQFF
NA	TRBJ2-7	NA	TRBV3-1/TRBV3-2	TGTGCCAGCAGCCCTCGACTAGTTTCCGAGCAGTACTTC	CASSPRLVSEQYF
NA	TRBJ2-4	NA	TRBV5-1	TGCGCCAGCAGCGTGGAGGGTGGGAGCATTCAGTACTTC	CASSVEGGSIQYF
NA	TRBJ1-5	TRBD1	TRBV25-1	TGTGCCAGCAGTGTCGGGACAGGTATCAATCAGCCCCAGCATTTT	CASSVGTGINQPQHF
NA	TRBJ2-3	TRBD1	TRBV18	TGTGCCAGCTCACCATACGGACAGGGGGCCGCAGATACGCAGTATTTT	CASSPYGQGAADTQYF
once	TRBJ2-3	NA	TRBV6-5	TGTGCCAGCAGGGGAGGTGACACTAGCACAGATACGCAGTATTTT	CASRGGDTSTDTQYF
NA	TRBJ2-6	NA	TRBV18	TGTGCCCGCTCATACTACAGGGGGGGAGCTGGGGCCAACGTCCTGACTTTC	CARSYYRGGAGANVLTF
NA	TRBJ1-5	NA	TRBV6-5	TGTGCCAGCAGGATCGACGGGGGGAAAGGTCAGCCCCAGCATTTT	CASRIDGGKGQPQHF
NA	TRBJ2-2	NA	TRBV10-2	TGCGCCAGCAGTGATAATACAGGGTGGTACACCGGGGAGCTGTTTTTT	CASSDNTGWYTGELFF
NA	TRBJ1-2	NA	TRBV5-4	TGTGCCAGCAGCTTGGGACAGAGTTATAACTATGGCTACACCTTC	CASSLGQSYNYGYTF
NA	TRBJ2-7	NA	TRBV4-2	TGTGCCAGCAGCCAAGTGTCACAGGGTTTCTACGAGCAGTACTTC	CASSQVSQGFYEQYF
once	TRBJ2-7	TRBD1	TRBV6-6	TGTGCCAGCAGGGTTTCGGACAGGGGGAACTCCTACGAGCAGTACTTC	CASRVSDRGNSYEQYF
NA	TRBJ1-2	TRBD1	TRBV28	TGTGCCAGCAGGACCACAGGGGGCCTGGATGGCTACACCTTC	CASRTTGGLDGYTF
NA	TRBJ2-7	TRBD2	TRBV30	TGTGCCTGGAGTCCTTCTTTAGCGGGAGGGCAGTACTTC	CAWSPSLAGGQYF
NA	TRBJ1-5	TRBD1	TRBV18	TGTGCCAGCTCATCCGACAGGGGGAATCAGCCCCAGCATTTT	CASSSDRGNQPQHF
NA	TRBJ2-5	NA	TRBV9	TGTGCCAGCAGCGTAGAGGCAGGACAGTACCAAGAGACCCAGTACTTC	CASSVEAGQYQETQYF
NA	TRBJ2-5	TRBD1	TRBV5-1	TGCGCCAGCAGCACACAGGGGGAAGAGACCCAGTACTTC	CASSTQGEETQYF
NA	TRBJ2-7	TRBD1	TRBV7-8	TGTGCCAGCAGCTATAAACAGGGGGTCTACGAGCAGTACTTC	CASSYKQGVYEQYF
NA	TRBJ1-4	NA	TRBV2	TGTGCCAGCAGTGAGGACAAGGGACTGTTTTTT	CASSEDKGLFF
NA	TRBJ2-1	TRBD2	TRBV28	TGTGCCAGCAGTACCCATACTAGCGGGAGTCGGGATGAGCAGTTCTTC	CASSTHTSGSRDEQFF
NA	TRBJ1-6	NA	TRBV6-1	TGTGCCAGCAGTGAAGCGCGGGTAGGAGGGAAGAATTCACCCCTCCACTTT	CASSEARVGGKNSPLHF
NA	TRBJ1-4	NA	TRBV28	TGTGCCAGCAGTTTGGGAGGTAGAAGAGAAAAACTGTTTTTT	CASSLGGRREKLFF
NA	TRBJ1-1	TRBD1	TRBV28	TGTGCCAGCAGTGCCTCGACAGGGACCAACACTGAAGCTTTCTTT	CASSASTGTNTEAFF
few	TRBJ2-7	NA	TRBV5-6	TGTGCCAGCAGCTTGGATGGGCCGCTCGTGGAGCAGTACTTC	CASSLDGPLVEQYF
once	TRBJ1-4	NA	TRBV19	TGTGCCAGTGGGGACACGATGAATGAAAAACTGTTTTTT	CASGDTMNEKLFF
once	TRBJ2-1	TRBD2	TRBV9	TGTGCCAGCAGCGAGGGACTATCTATCTACAATGAGCAGTTCTTC	CASSEGLSIYNEQFF
NA	TRBJ1-6	NA	TRBV5-8	TGTGCCAGCAGCTTACGGAATTCACCCCTCCACTTT	CASSLRNSPLHF
NA	TRBJ2-1	NA	TRBV28	TGTGCCAGCAGTTTCGGAGGCCATCTCTACAATGAGCAGTTCTTC	CASSFGGHLYNEQFF
once	TRBJ2-7	NA	TRBV19	TGTGCCAGTAGGCCCAGGGGACACTACGAGCAGTACTTC	CASRPRGHYEQYF
NA	TRBJ2-7	TRBD2	TRBV5-1	TGCGCCAGCAGCATTGAGGATGGACTAGCGGGAGGAGACGAGCAGTACTTC	CASSIEDGLAGGDEQYF
NA	TRBJ2-7	TRBD2	TRBV6-5	TGTGCCAGCAGAGGGGCGGGAGTCACCTACGAGCAGTACTTC	CASRGAGVTYEQYF
NA	TRBJ2-1	TRBD2	TRBV27	TGTGCCAGCAGTTCATTGGGACTAGCGGGAGTACTCGGATGGAATGAGCAGTTCTTC	CASSSLGLAGVLGWNEQFF
NA	TRBJ2-7	TRBD2	TRBV10-2	TGCGCCAGCAGGTTAGCGGGAGGGCCGGGGGAGCAGTACTTC	CASRLAGGPGEQYF